This T cell receptor (beta chain) was recovered during a study of cytomegalovirus exposure and HLA in healthy donors. As concerns this clone: What it binds is unknown.

Measured with immunoSEQ multiplex PCR; TCRdb has only the in-frame clones, and not every one. The sample has around 62,000 clones, about 89% seen once. The CDR3 has 16 residues. Germline CDR1 is SEHNR and CDR2 is FQNEAQ (reference sequence). Trimming took 8 bases from V and 7 from J, leaving 23 bases between them. Study outcomes and limitations: Many donors shared some public TCRs, even though most TCR sequences were rare. Three chains linked to CMV were shown in vitro to be specific for CMV antigens. First-cohort TCR clusters were later found to tend to co-occur in the roughly 130 validation repertoires.

The source material was PBMCs. This rearrangement joins TRBV7-9 to TRBJ2-2; maybe TRBD1 (5 bases). The receptor was derived from a woman in her late teens or twenties in good health and CMV-seronegative. CDR3: CASLDGRVASVGELFF. The CDR3 region has the DNA TGTGCCAGCCTCGATGGCAGGGTAGCTAGTGTCGGGGAGCTGTTTTTT. Complete variable domain (other parts from reference TRBV7-9 and TRBJ2-2): DTGVSQNPRHKITKRGQNVTFRCDPISEHNRLYWYRQTLGQGPEFLTYFQNEAQLEKSRLLSDRFSAERPKGSFSTLEIQRTEQGDSAMYLCASLDGRVASVGELFFGEGSRLTVL.